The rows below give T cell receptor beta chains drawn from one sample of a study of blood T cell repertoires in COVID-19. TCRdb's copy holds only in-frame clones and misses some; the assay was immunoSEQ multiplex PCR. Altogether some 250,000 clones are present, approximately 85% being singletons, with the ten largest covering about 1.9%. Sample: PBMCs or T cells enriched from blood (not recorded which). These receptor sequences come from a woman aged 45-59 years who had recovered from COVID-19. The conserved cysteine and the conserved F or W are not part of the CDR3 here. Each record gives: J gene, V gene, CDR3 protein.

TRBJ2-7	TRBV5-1	ASSLGQGALEQY
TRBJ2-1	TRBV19	ASSLEGRTSVSYNEQF
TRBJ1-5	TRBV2	ASRKGQSASGPQH
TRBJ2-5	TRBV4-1	ASSQETYRARQETQY
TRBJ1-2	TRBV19	ASRRRDRGANYGYT
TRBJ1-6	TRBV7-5	ARSLSGGHLNSPLH
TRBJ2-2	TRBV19	ASCGTGELF
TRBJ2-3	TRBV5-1	ASSLRLAEVSNTQY
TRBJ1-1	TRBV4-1	ASSQDWGGEDAF
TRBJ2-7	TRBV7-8	ASSVTSGGFEQY